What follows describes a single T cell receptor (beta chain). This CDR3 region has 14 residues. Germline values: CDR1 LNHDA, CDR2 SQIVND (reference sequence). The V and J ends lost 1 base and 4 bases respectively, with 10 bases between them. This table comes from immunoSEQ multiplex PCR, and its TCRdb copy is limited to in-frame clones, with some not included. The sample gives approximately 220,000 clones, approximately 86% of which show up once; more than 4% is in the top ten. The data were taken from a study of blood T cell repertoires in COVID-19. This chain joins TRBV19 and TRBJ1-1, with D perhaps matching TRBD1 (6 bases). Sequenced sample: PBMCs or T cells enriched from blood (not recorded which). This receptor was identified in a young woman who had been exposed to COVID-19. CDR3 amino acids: CASSIAGRGTEAFF. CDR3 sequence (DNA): TGTGCCAGTAGTATAGCGGGCAGGGGCACTGAAGCTTTCTTT.